This record concerns one T cell receptor (beta chain) sequence. As yet, its antigen is unknown. Other nucleotide sequences from this sample produce the same CDR3. CDR3 length: 16 amino acids. The germline V gene encodes CDR1 SEHNR and CDR2 FQNEAQ (reference sequence). V trimming: 0 bases; J trimming: 2 bases; junction bases outside the gene matches: 2. As every portion of the isolated RNA was reverse transcribed, the sequencing read expressed TCRB transcripts. Profiling relied on immunoSEQ multiplex PCR, and the TCRdb table lists in-frame clones only, not all of them. The table has about 130,000 clones, roughly 10% seen once. This sample is drawn from a study of beta chain features in type 1 diabetes. Across the study: Across all samples, approximately 110,000,000 sorted cells were examined. Broader study findings: A moderate, significant TCRB CDR3 shortening appeared in type 1 diabetes across four CD4+ subsets. VDJ junctions sequenced from type 1 diabetes patients showed fewer insertions and more deletions.

The chain combines TRBV7-9 with TRBJ2-1; 9 nucleotides line up with TRBD2. The TCR comes from a man aged 25 to 40 with type 1 diabetes. The sample consisted of central memory CD4+ T cells from blood. CDR3 loop: CASSLALAGTYNEQFF. CDR3 in DNA: TGTGCCAGCAGCTTAGCGCTAGCGGGGACCTACAATGAGCAGTTCTTC.